One sample yielded the 8 T cell receptor beta chains listed below, sequenced in a study of T cell repertoires in cytomegalovirus infection. TCRdb independently ran MiXCR on the reads; one entry per CDR3 protein. This table has approximately 990,000 distinct CDR3 sequences, approximately 31% appearing once. These receptors are not linked to any known antigen. The sequencing here drew on cultured CD8+ T cells from PBMCs, taken from culture after CMV antigen stimulation. The receptors shown here come from a human donor in good health (CMV status not recorded). Some clones in this sample may be carry-over from other donors' samples.

The V gene is TRBV7-4, the J gene TRBJ1-2, with unresolved D. CDR3 length: 12 residues. The V and J ends lost 3 bases and 7 bases respectively, with 9 bases between them. Germline values: CDR1 SGHVT, CDR2 SQSDAQ. The CDR3 loop is CASSLDRFGYTF. The CDR3 DNA reads as TGTGCCAGCAGCTTGGACCGTTTTGGCTACACCTTC.

This clonotype was detected a few times. The V gene is TRBV7-8, the J gene TRBJ2-5, with a possible D match to TRBD1 (7 bases). Germline V gene sequence: CDR1 SGHVS, CDR2 FQNEAQ. The CDR3 runs 15 residues. V lost 4 bases and J 2 bases, leaving 14 bases between the germline ends. CDR3 coding DNA: TGTGCCAGCAGCTCGGGCTCAGGGGGGCAAGAGACCCAGTACTTC. Translation: CASSSGSGGQETQYF.

This clonotype was observed at least ten times. The chain is built from TRBV7-8 and TRBJ2-1; 8 nucleotides align to TRBD2. With 2 bases clipped from V and 6 bases from J, the junction kept 9 bases outside the gene matches. Per germline, CDR1 SGHVS and CDR2 FQNEAQ. The CDR3 runs to 16 residues. This CDR3 is CASSLTGIAGSNEQFF. CDR3 DNA: TGTGCCAGCAGCTTAACGGGGATAGCGGGGAGCAATGAGCAGTTCTTC.

The chain is built from TRBV4-1 and TRBJ2-2; perhaps TRBD2 as D (7 bases). The CDR3 is 20 amino acids. Germline V gives CDR1 MGHRA, CDR2 YSYEKL. The ends were cut back, 4 bases at V and 6 bases at J, with 30 bases in the middle. DNA of the CDR3: TGCGCCAGCAGCCTTCGTGCGGGGGCGAGGGTCATGAGGAGGCCCGGGGAGCTGTTTTTT. Its translation is CASSLRAGARVMRRPGELFF.

Of note for this clonotype: This may be a read error, as it is one base from a much larger clone. J is TRBJ2-7 and V is TRBV7-9; 8 nucleotides agree with TRBD1. Germline V gives CDR1 SEHNR, CDR2 FQNEAQ (reference sequence). This CDR3 is built from 15 residues. Trimming removed 8 bases from V and 4 bases from J; junction bases left unmatched: 13. In DNA, the CDR3 is TGTGCCAGCTGCCCCACCGGACAGGGACTGTACGAGCAGTACTTC. It codes for CASCPTGQGLYEQYF.

This chain joins TRBV6-8 and TRBJ2-3; no clear D gene. The CDR3 runs 13 residues. V lost 4 bases, J lost 2 bases, and 7 bases lay in between. CDR1 is MNHGY, CDR2 SAAAGT, per germline. The CDR3 bases are TGTGCCAGCAGTTCGTCTGTCACAGATACGCAGTATTTT. It is translated as CASSSSVTDTQYF.

This clonotype was counted between two and nine times. The chain employs TRBV5-5 and TRBJ1-5; D remains unclear. The length of the CDR3 is 15 residues. Germline CDR1 SGHKS, CDR2 YYEKEE (reference sequence). The V and J ends lost 4 bases and 3 bases respectively, with 14 bases between them. CDR3 residues: CASSPYGSYNQPQHF. The DNA of the CDR3 is TGTGCCAGCAGCCCCTACGGGTCATACAATCAGCCCCAGCATTTT.

In this sample, this clonotype turned up a few times. The chain couples TRBV7-6 to TRBJ2-1, with TRBD1 as a possible D gene (5 bases). Trimming stripped 2 bases from V and 8 bases from J, with 10 bases between. Germline lookup yields CDR1 SGHVS and CDR2 FNYEAQ. This CDR3 is built from 13 residues. The CDR3 DNA reads as TGTGCCAGCAGCTTACACCAGGGTCATGAGCAGTTCTTC. As protein: CASSLHQGHEQFF.